This T cell receptor beta chain was sequenced for a study of cytomegalovirus exposure and HLA in healthy donors. The primer mix had 60 Vbeta and 13 Jbeta primers. The assay was immunoSEQ multiplex PCR, and TCRdb's table has in-frame clones only and misses some. This table has about 190,000 clones, less than 85% appearing once. As concerns this clone: Its antigen is unknown.

General study points: It was in a later analysis that TCR association rates were seen to vary by HLA locus, highest for DRB1 and lowest for HLA-C. Despite most TCR sequences being rare, some public TCRs occurred in many donors.

This TCR derives from a man aged 30-40 years in good health and CMV-seropositive. Sequencing used PBMCs.

The CDR3 is CASSLAWQQETQYF. The CDR3 nucleotides are TGTGCCAGCAGCTTAGCGTGGCAGCAAGAGACCCAGTACTTC. The chain links TRBV7-2 to TRBJ2-5; D is unclear. The CDR3 runs 14 residues. Deletions cut 0 bases from V and 2 bases from J, with 7 bases between. Germline V gene data show CDR1 as SGHTA and CDR2 as FQGNSA. Full variable domain (missing parts from reference TRBV7-2 and TRBJ2-5): GAGVSQSPSNKVTEKGKDVELRCDPISGHTALYWYRQSLGQGLEFLIYFQGNSAPDKSGLPSDRFSAERTGGSVSTLTIQRTQQEDSAVYLCASSLAWQQETQYFGPGTRLLVL.